This TCR beta chain derives from a study of response to subunit inactivated influenza vaccine. TCRdb processed the RT-PCR reads anew with MiXCR; each CDR3 protein has one entry. The data show some 540,000 distinct CDR3 sequences, approximately 22% seen once. Trimming at V came to 3 bases and at J to 2 bases, leaving 5 bases not matched to a gene. Germline V gives CDR1 LGHDT, CDR2 YNNKEL (reference sequence). This CDR3 has 16 amino acids. These records were also assigned to another study, of T cells expressing NK-cell markers. From that paper: Scientists made TCR beta cDNA using 5'RACE template switching with UMIs.

The rearrangement links TRBV3-1 to TRBJ1-4; 8 bases are shared with TRBD1. The receptor was derived from a man in his forties or fifties who received an inactivated influenza vaccine. This sample comprised CD4+ T cells sorted from PBMCs, obtained 11 to 12 days after vaccination. CDR3 sequence reads: CASSHFRDRTNEKLFF. CDR3 in DNA: TGTGCCAGCAGCCACTTCCGGGACAGGACTAATGAAAAACTGTTTTTT. The variable domain in full, with the rest retrieved from reference TRBV3-1 and TRBJ1-4, is DTAVSQTPKYLVTQMGNDKSIKCEQNLGHDTMYWYKQDSKKFLKIMFSYNNKELIINETVPNRFSPKSPDKAHLNLHINSLELGDSAVYFCASSHFRDRTNEKLFFGSGTQLSVL.